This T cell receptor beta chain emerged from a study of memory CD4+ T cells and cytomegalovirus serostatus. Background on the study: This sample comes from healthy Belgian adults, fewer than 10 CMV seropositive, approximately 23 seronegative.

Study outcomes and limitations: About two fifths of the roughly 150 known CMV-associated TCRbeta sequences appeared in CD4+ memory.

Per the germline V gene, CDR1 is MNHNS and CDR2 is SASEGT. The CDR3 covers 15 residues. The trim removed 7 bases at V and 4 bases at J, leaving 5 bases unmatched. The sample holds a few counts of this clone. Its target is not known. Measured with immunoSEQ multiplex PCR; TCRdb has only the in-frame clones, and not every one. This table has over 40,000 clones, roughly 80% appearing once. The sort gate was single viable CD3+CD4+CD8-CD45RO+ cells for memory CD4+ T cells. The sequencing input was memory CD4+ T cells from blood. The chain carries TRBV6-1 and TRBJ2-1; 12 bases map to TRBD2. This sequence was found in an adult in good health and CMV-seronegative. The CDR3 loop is CASKTGLAGYNEQFF. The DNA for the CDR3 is TGTGCCAGCAAGACTGGACTAGCGGGGTACAATGAGCAGTTCTTC.